This T cell receptor beta chain was sequenced for a study of blood T cell repertoires in COVID-19. Study as a whole: Acute and convalescent COVID-19 specimens originated in the United States, Italy and Spain.

Sequencing used immunoSEQ multiplex PCR; TCRdb keeps in-frame clones, though not all of them. This sample has about 250,000 clones, with around nine tenths found just once. The CDR3 has 14 residues. Germline CDR1 SGHTS, CDR2 YDEGEE. V lost 1 base and J 5 bases, leaving 12 bases between the germline ends. Material for sequencing was peripheral blood. The chain combines TRBV5-8 with TRBJ1-1; TRBD1 is a possible D gene (6 bases). The TCR originated in a man between 18 and 35 years old with active or convalescent COVID-19. Here the CDR3 DNA reads TGTGCCAGCAGCTTGTGGGGGGGCAGAACTGAAGCTTTCTTT. Translated, it gives CASSLWGGRTEAFF.